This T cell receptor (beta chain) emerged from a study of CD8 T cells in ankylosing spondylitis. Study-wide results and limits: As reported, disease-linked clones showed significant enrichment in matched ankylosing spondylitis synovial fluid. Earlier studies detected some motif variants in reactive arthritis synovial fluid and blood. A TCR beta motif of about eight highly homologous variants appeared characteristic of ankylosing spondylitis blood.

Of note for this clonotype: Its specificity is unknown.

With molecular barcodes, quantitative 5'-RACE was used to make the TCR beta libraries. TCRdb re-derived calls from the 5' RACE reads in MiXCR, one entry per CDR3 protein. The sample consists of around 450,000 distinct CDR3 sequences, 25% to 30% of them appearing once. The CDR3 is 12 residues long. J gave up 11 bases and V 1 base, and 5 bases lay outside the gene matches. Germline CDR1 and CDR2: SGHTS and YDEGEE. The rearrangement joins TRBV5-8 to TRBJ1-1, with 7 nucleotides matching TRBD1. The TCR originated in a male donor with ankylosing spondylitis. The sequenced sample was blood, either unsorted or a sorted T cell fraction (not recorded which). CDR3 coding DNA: TGTGCCAGCAGCTTGTGGGACAGTAACGCTTTCTTT. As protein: CASSLWDSNAFF.